The 21 T cell receptor beta chains reported below all come from one sample, sequenced in a study of blood T cell repertoires in COVID-19. Using immunoSEQ multiplex PCR, the repertoire was profiled, and TCRdb retains in-frame clones only, with some absent. The sample carries some 200,000 clones, 84% recorded once. Source material: peripheral blood. The receptors shown here come from an elderly woman with active or convalescent COVID-19.

This chain links TRBV19 with TRBJ2-7; 7 bases are shared with TRBD1. The CDR3 is made up of 13 amino acids. Germline CDR1 reads LNHDA; CDR2 reads SQIVND (reference sequence). V lost 5 bases, J lost 2 bases, and 3 bases stayed unmatched. The DNA for the CDR3 is TGTGCCAGTAGTTTAGGGGGCACCTACGAGCAGTACTTC. Its protein is CASSLGGTYEQYF.

This sequence joins TRBV7-8 and TRBJ2-7; tentatively, D is TRBD1 (5 bases). The germline V and J ends were trimmed by 3 bases and 3 bases, with 9 bases remaining between them. The CDR3 covers 13 residues. The germline V gene encodes CDR1 SGHVS and CDR2 FQNEAQ. The CDR3 DNA follows: TGTGCCAGCAGCTTGGGGCAGAACTACGAGCAGTACTTC. Translating it yields CASSLGQNYEQYF.

This chain links TRBV5-6 with TRBJ1-5, with D possibly matching TRBD1 (6 bases). Germline V gene data show CDR1 as SGHDT and CDR2 as YYEEEE. V shed 4 bases and J shed 9 bases, with 20 bases lying between them. This CDR3 is 15 amino acids long. CDR3 amino acids: CASSRQPGRGGPQHF. The CDR3 DNA reads TGTGCCAGCAGCCGTCAACCGGGGAGGGGGGGGCCCCAGCATTTT.

The chain employs TRBV6-6 and TRBJ2-3; 10 bases map to TRBD2. Germline loops: CDR1 MNHNY, CDR2 SVGAGI (reference sequence). There are 21 residues in the CDR3. V trimming: 6 bases; J trimming: 3 bases; junction bases outside the gene matches: 24. In DNA, the CDR3 is TGTGCCAGCAGCAGACTACACCGAGGGCTAGCGGGAGCGTTGGATACAGATACGCAGTATTTT. This encodes CASSRLHRGLAGALDTDTQYF.

This clone was counted between two and nine times. The chain is built from TRBV29-1 and TRBJ2-3, with 13 nucleotides matching TRBD2. CDR3 length equals 14 residues. V trimming: 7 bases; J trimming: 4 bases; junction bases outside the gene matches: 5. Germline-derived CDR1 and CDR2 are SQVTM and ANQGSEA. This CDR3 is CSAGLAGAPDTQYF. The CDR3 bases are TGCAGCGCAGGACTAGCGGGGGCCCCAGATACGCAGTATTTT.

J is TRBJ2-2 and V is TRBV6-2 or TRBV6-3; 9 bases fit TRBD2. CDR1 and CDR2 (germline): MNHEY, SVGEGT. Trimming cost V 3 bases and J 5 bases; bases outside gene matches: 7. The CDR3 runs to 16 residues. CDR3 sequence: CASSYRLAAGTGELFF. The CDR3 DNA reads as TGTGCCAGCAGTTATAGACTAGCGGCTGGGACCGGGGAGCTGTTTTTT.

The chain uses TRBV5-1 and TRBJ1-1; a weak D match, TRBD1 (6 bases). CDR3 length: 14 residues. V gave up 4 bases and J gave up 1 base, with 11 bases separating them. Germline CDR1 SGHRS, CDR2 YFSETQ. The CDR3 spells CASSRDRRNTEAFF. As DNA, the CDR3 is TGCGCCAGCAGCCGCGACAGGAGGAACACTGAAGCTTTCTTT.

The J gene is TRBJ2-2, the V gene TRBV11-3; 7 bases match TRBD2. Germline values: CDR1 SGHNT, CDR2 YENEEA. The junction had 8 bases not matched to a gene; V was cut back by 5 bases and J by 5 bases. The CDR3 has 15 residues. CDR3 nucleotide sequence: TGTGCCAGCAGCCCCCCGGGGGGATTTACCGGGGAGCTGTTTTTT. Its protein is CASSPPGGFTGELFF.

This clone was seen just once. The chain joins TRBV2 to TRBJ1-4; weak D call: TRBD1 (5 bases). Trimming pared 6 bases from V and 7 bases from J, leaving 12 bases between. The CDR3 length is 13 residues. The germline CDR1 and CDR2 sequences are SNHLY and FYNNEI. CDR3 sequence: CASRGQGGEKLFF. CDR3 nucleotide sequence: TGTGCCAGCAGAGGGCAGGGAGGTGAAAAACTGTTTTTT.

The V call is TRBV6-2 or TRBV6-3, the J call TRBJ2-7, with D tentatively TRBD1 (6 bases). Trimming stripped 4 bases from V and 2 bases from J, with 18 bases between. The CDR3 has 16 residues. CDR1 and CDR2 from the germline V gene are MNHEY and SVGEGT. Here the CDR3 reads CASSFPQQGTAYEQYF. DNA for the CDR3: TGTGCCAGCAGTTTTCCCCAACAGGGAACCGCCTACGAGCAGTACTTC.

This clone was found once. J is TRBJ2-7 and V is TRBV3-1 (or the pseudogene TRBV3-2); D possibly corresponds to TRBD1 (5 bases). Germline CDR1 LGHDT, CDR2 YNNKEL (reference sequence). The CDR3 sequence is 19 residues long. Trimming took 2 bases from V and 3 from J, leaving 26 bases between them. The CDR3 nucleotides read TGTGCCAGCAGCCAAAAGATCCACAGGCAGGGTGAAAGAAACTACGAGCAGTACTTC. The encoded protein is CASSQKIHRQGERNYEQYF.

This clone was counted a single time. The V call is TRBV5-1, the J call TRBJ2-3; TRBD1 agrees at 9 bases. The CDR3 spans 15 residues. The germline V gene has CDR1 SGHRS and CDR2 YFSETQ. With 4 bases clipped from V and 3 bases from J, the junction kept 6 bases outside the gene matches. CDR3 DNA sequence: TGCGCCAGCAGCGCAAGACAGGGGGGGACAGATACGCAGTATTTT. Amino acid sequence: CASSARQGGTDTQYF.

Here the CDR3 DNA reads TGCGCCAGCAGCTTAGCTAGCATCTCCTACAATGAGCAGTTCTTC. Amino acid sequence: CASSLASISYNEQFF. This rearrangement joins TRBV5-1 to TRBJ2-1, with D perhaps TRBD2 (5 bases). The germline V gene encodes CDR1 SGHRS and CDR2 YFSETQ. V was trimmed by 2 bases and J by 0 bases, leaving 9 bases between them. The CDR3 has 15 residues.

The chain links TRBV28 to TRBJ2-1, with D possibly matching TRBD2 (7 bases). The CDR3 length is 16 residues. The V gene's germline CDR1 is MDHEN and CDR2 SYDVKM. V was clipped by 6 bases and J by 2 bases, with 17 bases between them. CDR3 in DNA: TGTGCCAGCAGCCTGGGGGGGGGCCAGGCCTACAATGAGCAGTTCTTC. This encodes CASSLGGGQAYNEQFF.

V gene TRBV27 combines with J gene TRBJ1-2; D may be TRBD1 (5 bases). There are 17 residues in the CDR3. Looked up from germline, CDR1 is MNHEY and CDR2 is SMNVEV (reference sequence). V was trimmed by 8 bases and J by 4 bases, leaving 26 bases between them. The CDR3 region has the DNA TGTGCCAGCTCACCCGGGGGAGGGGCTGTTTTATCCTATGGCTACACCTTC. It encodes CASSPGGGAVLSYGYTF.

This clone was seen a single time. Germline is not matched at one junction end, which may reflect a read error. The chain links TRBV7-7 to TRBJ2-1; 9 positions agree with TRBD1. Germline V CDR1 and CDR2: SSHAT, FNYEAQ (reference sequence). The CDR3 sequence is 15 residues long. The CDR3: CASSLIPGQGSEQFF. The CDR3 DNA follows: TGTGCTAGCAGCCTCATACCGGGACAGGGTTCTGAGCAGTTCTTC.

The chain has TRBV7-2 and TRBJ2-5; 8 nucleotides match TRBD1. The CDR3 totals 16 residues. CDR1 is SGHTA, CDR2 FQGNSA, per germline. The V gene end was trimmed by 3 bases and the J gene end by 5 bases; junction bases not matched to a gene: 11. CDR3 sequence (DNA): TGTGCCAGCAGCTTGGGGTGGGGGACAGGCTCTGAGACCCAGTACTTC. This sequence encodes CASSLGWGTGSETQYF.

The table lists this clone with a few counts. The CDR3 sequence is CASSLRQGIPLHF. In nucleotides, the CDR3 is TGTGCCAGCAGTTTACGACAGGGCATACCCCTCCACTTT. The chain carries TRBV27 and TRBJ1-6, with 7 bases lining up with TRBD1. The CDR3 contains 13 residues. The germline V gene has CDR1 MNHEY and CDR2 SMNVEV (reference sequence). V was pared by 2 bases and J by 12 bases, with 4 bases of the junction left unmatched.

The chain carries TRBV2 and TRBJ2-3, with a weak D call TRBD2 (6 bases). V was trimmed by 4 bases and J by 6 bases, leaving 14 bases between them. CDR1 is SNHLY, CDR2 FYNNEI, per germline. This CDR3 comprises 14 residues. CDR3 coding DNA: TGTGCCAGCAGTGGTCGGAGGGAGAAGGATACGCAGTATTTT. Encoded protein: CASSGRREKDTQYF.

This sequence joins TRBV12-5 and TRBJ2-1; possibly TRBD2 for D (6 bases). The CDR3 spans 15 residues. V was trimmed by 3 bases and J by 7 bases, leaving 16 bases between them. The germline gives CDR1 LGHNT, CDR2 FRNRAP. CDR3 nucleotides: TGTGCTAGTGGTTTCACGTTCCGGCGGGATAATGAGCAGTTCTTC. Amino acids: CASGFTFRRDNEQFF.

The gene calls are TRBV2 and TRBJ2-1, with 10 positions matching TRBD2. From germline, CDR1 is SNHLY and CDR2 FYNNEI. The CDR3 loop spans 18 amino acids. Trimming at V came to 1 base and at J to 2 bases, leaving 8 bases not matched to a gene. For the CDR3, the DNA is TGTGCCAGCAGTGAAGGCTCTAGCGGGAGTAGGGCCTACAATGAGCAGTTCTTC. Its translation is CASSEGSSGSRAYNEQFF.